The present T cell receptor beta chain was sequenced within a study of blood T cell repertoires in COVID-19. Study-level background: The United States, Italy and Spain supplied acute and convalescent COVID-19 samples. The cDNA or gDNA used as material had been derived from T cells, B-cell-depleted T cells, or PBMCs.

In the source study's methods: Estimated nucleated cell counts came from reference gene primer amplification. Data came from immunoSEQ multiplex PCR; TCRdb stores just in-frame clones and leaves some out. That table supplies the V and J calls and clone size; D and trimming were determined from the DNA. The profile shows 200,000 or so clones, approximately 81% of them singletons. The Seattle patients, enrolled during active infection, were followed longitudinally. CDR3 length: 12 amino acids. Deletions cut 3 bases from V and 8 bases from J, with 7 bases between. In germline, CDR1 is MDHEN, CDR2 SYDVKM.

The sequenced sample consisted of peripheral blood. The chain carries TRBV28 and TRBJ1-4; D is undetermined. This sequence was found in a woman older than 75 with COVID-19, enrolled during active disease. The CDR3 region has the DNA TGTGCCAGCAGTTTGAGTAGAGAAAAACTGTTTTTT. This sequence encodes CASSLSREKLFF.